Presented here are 11 T cell receptor beta chains from one specimen sequenced in a study of T-cell reconstitution after alpha-beta-depleted transplantation in children. Unique molecular identifiers were incorporated into the prepared TCRbeta library. TCRdb reprocessed the PCR reads via MiXCR and lists one record per CDR3 protein. The table shows some 200,000 distinct CDR3 sequences, with approximately 6% occurring only once. The sequencing used PBMCs, collected before TCRalphabeta/CD19-depleted stem cell transplant. All receptors derive from a girl less than two years old with combined immunodeficiency, due to receive a stem cell transplant.

This clonotype was seen many times. V usage is TRBV24-1 and J usage is TRBJ2-5; D is ambiguous. With 1 base removed from V and 3 bases from J, the gap between germline ends came to 5 bases. CDR1 and CDR2 from the germline V gene are KGHDR and SFDVKD. CDR3 size: 13 residues. CDR3 sequence (DNA): TGTGCCACCAGTGATTTTTGGGAAGAGACCCAGTACTTC. Protein: CATSDFWEETQYF.

The chain has TRBV28 and TRBJ2-7; D tentatively reads TRBD1 or TRBD2 (5 bases each). Germline V gives CDR1 MDHEN, CDR2 SYDVKM. V was clipped by 5 bases and J by 4 bases, with 15 bases between them. The CDR3 has 14 amino acids. DNA for the CDR3: TGTGCCAGCAGTCGACAGAGGGCGGAATACGAGCAGTACTTC. Its protein product is CASSRQRAEYEQYF. Combining the CDR3 with reference TRBV28 and TRBJ2-7 gives the whole variable domain DVKVTQSSRYLVKRTGEKVFLECVQDMDHENMFWYRQDPGLGLRLIYFSYDVKMKEKGDIPEGYSVSREKKERFSLILESASTNQTSMYLCASSRQRAEYEQYFGPGTRLTVT.

This clonotype was recorded many times. The V gene is TRBV15, the J gene TRBJ2-5; 8 positions match TRBD2. The CDR3 is 16 amino acids. Trimming cost V 1 base and J 5 bases; bases outside gene matches: 9. Looked up from germline, CDR1 is LNHNV and CDR2 is YYDKDF (reference sequence). The CDR3 sequence: CATSRGVSGVRETQYF. CDR3 sequence (DNA): TGTGCCACCAGCAGAGGGGTTAGCGGGGTGCGGGAGACCCAGTACTTC.

In this sample, this clonotype turned up many times. The V and J genes are TRBV4-2 and TRBJ2-2; weak D call: TRBD2 (6 bases). V was cut by 1 base and J by 3 bases, with 9 bases left in between. CDR1 is LGHNA and CDR2 is YNFKEQ in the germline V gene. The CDR3 runs 15 residues. DNA of the CDR3: TGTGCCAGCAGCCAAGTCTCGGGGGACACCGGGGAGCTGTTTTTT. It yields the protein CASSQVSGDTGELFF.

This clonotype was detected ten times or more. The V call is TRBV9, the J call TRBJ2-7; TRBD2 aligns across 12 bases. This CDR3 region has 16 residues. Germline V gene lookup returns CDR1 SGDLS and CDR2 YYNGEE. V was pared by 0 bases and J by 2 bases, with 3 bases of the junction left unmatched. The CDR3 DNA reads TGTGCCAGCAGCGTAGCCCCTAGCGGGGGGGCCTACGAGCAGTACTTC. It is translated as CASSVAPSGGAYEQYF.

This clonotype was observed many times. This chain links TRBV28 with TRBJ2-1; 12 nucleotides agree with TRBD1. The V gene end was trimmed by 1 base and the J gene end by 0 bases; junction bases not matched to a gene: 4. CDR3 length equals 18 residues. The germline V gene has CDR1 MDHEN and CDR2 SYDVKM. CDR3 sequence: CASSLLGQGASSYNEQFF. The CDR3 region has the DNA TGTGCCAGCAGTTTATTGGGACAGGGGGCCAGCTCCTACAATGAGCAGTTCTTC.

This clonotype was counted ten times or more. This sequence joins TRBV6-5 and TRBJ2-3, with 15 nucleotides matching TRBD2. Trimming at V came to 0 bases and at J to 0 bases, leaving 1 base not matched to a gene. CDR1 is MNHEY and CDR2 is SVGAGI in the germline V gene. This CDR3 comprises 18 residues. This CDR3 is CASSYSGTSGGSTDTQYF. The CDR3 DNA reads TGTGCCAGCAGTTACTCCGGGACTAGCGGGGGGAGCACAGATACGCAGTATTTT.

Worth noting for this clonotype: At one end, the junction sequence differs from germline, possibly due to a read error. This rearrangement joins TRBV7-7 to TRBJ2-3; 7 nucleotides match TRBD2. The CDR3 covers 15 residues. Germline values: CDR1 SSHAT, CDR2 FNYEAQ (reference sequence). CDR3 nucleotide sequence: TGTGCTAGCAGCTCTAGCGGAGAGGGGACAGATACGCAGTATTTT. Encoded protein: CASSSSGEGTDTQYF.

In this sample, this clonotype turned up many times. V gene TRBV28 combines with J gene TRBJ2-1; TRBD2 matches at 12 bases. The CDR3 is 19 amino acids. Germline CDR1 MDHEN, CDR2 SYDVKM. Germline trimming cut 2 bases from V and 4 bases from J; bases unmatched to any gene: 12. In nucleotides, the CDR3 is TGTGCCAGCAGTTTAAGACTAGCGGGAGTAAGAACGCGATACAATGAGCAGTTCTTC. This encodes CASSLRLAGVRTRYNEQFF.

This chain joins TRBV20-1 and TRBJ2-5; TRBD1 matches at 8 bases. Per germline, CDR1 DFQATT and CDR2 SNEGSKA (reference sequence). J gave up 2 bases and V 5 bases, and 10 bases lay outside the gene matches. The CDR3 is made up of 15 amino acids. CDR3 sequence (DNA): TGCAGTGCTGAGCCAATGACAGGGGCGCAAGAGACCCAGTACTTC. It yields the protein CSAEPMTGAQETQYF.

This clonotype was detected many times. The chain recombines TRBV28 with TRBJ1-5; no clear D gene. Germline loops: CDR1 MDHEN, CDR2 SYDVKM. The CDR3 length is 17 residues. With 6 bases removed from V and 0 bases from J, the gap between germline ends came to 18 bases. CDR3 DNA sequence: TGTGCCAGCAGCGACAATACAGAGTCCTATAGCAATCAGCCCCAGCATTTT. Its protein is CASSDNTESYSNQPQHF.